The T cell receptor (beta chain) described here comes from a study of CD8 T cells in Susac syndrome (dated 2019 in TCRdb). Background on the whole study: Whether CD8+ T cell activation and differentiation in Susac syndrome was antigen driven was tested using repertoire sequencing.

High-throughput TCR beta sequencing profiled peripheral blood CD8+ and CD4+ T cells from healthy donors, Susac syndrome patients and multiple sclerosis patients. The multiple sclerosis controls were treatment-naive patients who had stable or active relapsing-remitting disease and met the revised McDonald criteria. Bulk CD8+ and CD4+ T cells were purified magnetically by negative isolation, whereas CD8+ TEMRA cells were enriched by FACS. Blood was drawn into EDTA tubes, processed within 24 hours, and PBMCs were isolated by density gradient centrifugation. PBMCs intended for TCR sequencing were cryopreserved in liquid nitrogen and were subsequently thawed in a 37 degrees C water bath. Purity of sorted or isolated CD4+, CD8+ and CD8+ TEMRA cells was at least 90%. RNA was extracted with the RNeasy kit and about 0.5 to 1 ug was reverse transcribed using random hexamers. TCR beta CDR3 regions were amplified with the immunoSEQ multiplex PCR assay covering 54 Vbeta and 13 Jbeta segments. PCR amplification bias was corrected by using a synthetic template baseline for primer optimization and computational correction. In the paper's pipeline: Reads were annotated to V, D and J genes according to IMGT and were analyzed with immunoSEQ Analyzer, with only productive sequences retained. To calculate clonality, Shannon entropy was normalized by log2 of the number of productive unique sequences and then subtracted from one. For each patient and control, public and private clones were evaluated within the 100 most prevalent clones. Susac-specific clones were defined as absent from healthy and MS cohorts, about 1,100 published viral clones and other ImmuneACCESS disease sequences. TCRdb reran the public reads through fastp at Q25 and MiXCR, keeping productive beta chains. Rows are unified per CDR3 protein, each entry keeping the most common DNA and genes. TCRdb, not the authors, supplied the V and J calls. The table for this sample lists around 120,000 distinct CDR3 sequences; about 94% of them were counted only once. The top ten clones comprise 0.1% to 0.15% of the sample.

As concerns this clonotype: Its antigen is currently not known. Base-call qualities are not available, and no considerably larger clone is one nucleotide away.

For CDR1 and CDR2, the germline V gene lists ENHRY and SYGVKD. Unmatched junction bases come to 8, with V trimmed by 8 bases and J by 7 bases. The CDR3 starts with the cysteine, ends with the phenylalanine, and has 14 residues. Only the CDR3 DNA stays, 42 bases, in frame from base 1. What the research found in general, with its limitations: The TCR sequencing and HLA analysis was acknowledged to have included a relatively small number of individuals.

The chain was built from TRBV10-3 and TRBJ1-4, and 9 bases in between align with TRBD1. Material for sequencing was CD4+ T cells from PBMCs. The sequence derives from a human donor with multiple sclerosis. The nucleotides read TGTGCCATCCGGGACAGGGAGTTAGGTGAAAAACTGTTTTTT. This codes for CAIRDRELGEKLFF.